This T cell receptor beta chain was found in a study of blood T cell repertoires in COVID-19. The germline V gene has CDR1 KGHDR and CDR2 SFDVKD. This CDR3 region has 15 residues. V was clipped by 3 bases and J by 5 bases; unmatched bases: 4. Sequencing used immunoSEQ multiplex PCR; TCRdb keeps in-frame clones, though not all of them. This sample has approximately 500,000 clones, with 85% to 90% found just once. This sequence originates from a man aged 18-30 years with COVID-19, enrolled during active disease. The rearrangement uses TRBV24-1 and TRBJ2-3, with TRBD2 identical over 10 bases. The sequenced sample was peripheral blood. The CDR3 bases are TGTGCCACCAGTGATCGGAGCGGGAGGGGAGATACGCAGTATTTT. Translated, it gives CATSDRSGRGDTQYF.